The 17 T cell receptor beta chains below come from one sample, sequenced in a study of cytomegalovirus exposure and HLA in healthy donors (dated by TCRdb to 2016 to 2017). The library relied on the immunoSEQ multiplex PCR assay. TCRdb re-hosts the immuneACCESS table, in-frame sequences only. Its copies lack some clones; in the studies checked, an unresolved V gene accounts for under half of them, and the cause for the rest is not known. The sample table records 260,000 or so clones; about 92% of these occur just once. The ten largest account for 3% to 3.5% of the sample. What was sequenced was PBMCs. Every receptor here comes from a woman in her twenties or thirties in good health and CMV-seronegative.

This clone was picked up a small number of times. The CDR3 DNA follows: TGCGCCAGCAGTGAGTTGAGGGGGGGCTCCTACGAGCAGTACTTC. This encodes CASSELRGGSYEQYF. The V gene is TRBV10-1, the J gene TRBJ2-7, with D perhaps TRBD2 (7 bases). V was pared by 1 base and J by 0 bases, with 10 bases between. Germline V gives CDR1 WNHNN, CDR2 SYGVQD (reference sequence). The CDR3 is 15 residues long.

This chain uses TRBV5-4 with TRBJ1-1, with D unclear. The CDR3 totals 14 residues. V was clipped by 4 bases and J by 0 bases, with 10 bases between them. CDR1 and CDR2 from the germline V gene are SGHNT and YYREEE (reference sequence). The CDR3 protein is CASSGGRLNTEAFF. The DNA of the CDR3 is TGTGCCAGCAGCGGCGGACGGCTGAACACTGAAGCTTTCTTT.

The J gene is TRBJ2-1, the V gene TRBV4-2, with 11 bases identical to TRBD2. The V and J ends lost 3 bases and 7 bases, in that order; junction bases with no gene match: 5. The length of the CDR3 is 15 residues. The germline CDR1 and CDR2 sequences are LGHNA and YNFKEQ. The CDR3 is CASSQVAGGENEQFF. The DNA of the CDR3 is TGTGCCAGCAGCCAGGTAGCGGGAGGGGAAAATGAGCAGTTCTTC.

The chain couples TRBV7-3 to TRBJ1-4; 8 nucleotides line up with TRBD1. This CDR3 is built from 14 residues. In germline, CDR1 is SGHTA, CDR2 FQGTGA. J lost 7 bases, V lost 10 bases, and 11 bases had no gene match. Here the CDR3 reads CATQGAGGTEKLFF. CDR3 DNA sequence: TGTGCCACCCAGGGGGCAGGGGGAACTGAAAAACTGTTTTTT.

This sequence joins TRBV5-4 and TRBJ2-2, with 7 bases identical to TRBD1. The CDR3 has 13 residues. With V trimmed by 7 bases and J by 7 bases, 7 bases remained unmatched. From germline, CDR1 is SGHNT and CDR2 YYREEE (reference sequence). The CDR3 reads CASGDRVVGELFF. The CDR3 DNA follows: TGTGCCAGCGGCGACAGGGTTGTCGGGGAGCTGTTTTTT.

This clone was counted once. The chain uses TRBV7-2 and TRBJ2-7; D unresolved. The CDR3 is 14 residues long. V shed 3 bases and J shed 1 base, with 10 bases lying between them. Germline V gene lookup returns CDR1 SGHTA and CDR2 FQGNSA. CDR3: CASSFDKASYEQYF. The CDR3 DNA is TGTGCCAGCAGCTTTGATAAGGCTTCCTACGAGCAGTACTTC.

The rearrangement joins TRBV6-5 to TRBJ2-7; tentatively, D is TRBD1 (6 bases). Germline V gives CDR1 MNHEY, CDR2 SVGAGI. CDR3 size: 14 residues. V was trimmed by 2 bases and J by 0 bases, leaving 8 bases between them. CDR3 nucleotide sequence: TGTGCCAGCAGTTACGGGGACACCTCCTACGAGCAGTACTTC. The encoded protein is CASSYGDTSYEQYF.

The chain joins TRBV6-6 to TRBJ2-1; D unclear. The V end lost 0 bases, the J end lost 6 bases, and 9 bases lay between the germline ends. The CDR3 totals 14 residues. Germline CDR1 reads MNHNY; CDR2 reads SVGAGI (reference sequence). The CDR3 sequence: CASSYSPASNEQFF. In DNA form, the CDR3 reads TGTGCCAGCAGTTACTCACCGGCTAGCAATGAGCAGTTCTTC.

The CDR3 reads CASREDRLRKETQYF. Written as DNA, the CDR3 is TGTGCCAGCAGAGAGGACAGGCTGCGGAAAGAGACCCAGTACTTC. This rearrangement joins TRBV2 to TRBJ2-5; 7 nucleotides agree with TRBD1. Germline-derived CDR1 and CDR2 are SNHLY and FYNNEI. After removal of 6 bases from V and 3 bases from J, the junction contained 10 bases not matched to a gene. CDR3 length equals 15 residues.

This rearrangement joins TRBV6-1 to TRBJ2-1, with 11 bases lining up with TRBD2. Germline values: CDR1 MNHNS, CDR2 SASEGT. V trimming: 8 bases; J trimming: 8 bases; junction bases outside the gene matches: 8. The CDR3 covers 14 residues. CDR3 sequence: CASETSGTGDEQFF. For the CDR3, the DNA is TGTGCCAGCGAGACTAGCGGGACGGGGGATGAGCAGTTCTTC.

The chain joins TRBV27 to TRBJ1-1, with unresolved D. CDR3 length: 13 residues. Germline assignment: CDR1 MNHEY and CDR2 SMNVEV (reference sequence). Trimming removed 3 bases from V and 2 bases from J, with 7 bases in between. The CDR3 sequence: CASSLLGNTEAFF. DNA of the CDR3: TGTGCCAGCAGTTTGTTGGGAAACACTGAAGCTTTCTTT.

The genes are TRBV29-1 and TRBJ1-1; D perhaps matches TRBD1 (5 bases). CDR1 is SQVTM and CDR2 is ANQGSEA in the germline V gene. The CDR3 runs to 13 residues. V was cut by 3 bases and J by 1 base, with 9 bases left in between. The CDR3 sequence is CSVDGGTNTEAFF. For the CDR3, the DNA is TGCAGCGTTGATGGGGGTACGAACACTGAAGCTTTCTTT. The whole variable domain, remainder taken from reference TRBV29-1 and TRBJ1-1, is SAVISQKPSRDICQRGTSLTIQCQVDSQVTMMFWYRQQPGQSLTLIATANQGSEATYESGFVIDKFPISRPNLTFSTLTVSNMSPEDSSIYLCSVDGGTNTEAFFGQGTRLTVV.

V gene TRBV28 combines with J gene TRBJ2-5, with 7 bases aligning to TRBD1. V dropped 7 bases and J dropped 2; count of bases not matched to a gene: 13. The CDR3 contains 16 residues. The germline CDR1 and CDR2 sequences are MDHEN and SYDVKM. CDR3 in DNA: TGTGCCAGCATCGGCCGGGACAGTAGACTTCAAGAGACCCAGTACTTC. Encoded protein: CASIGRDSRLQETQYF.

The chain has TRBV13 and TRBJ2-5; 9 bases align to TRBD2. V lost 4 bases and J lost 5; bases outside the gene matches: 8. CDR1 is PRHDT and CDR2 is FYEKMQ in the germline V gene (reference sequence). The CDR3 is 15 residues long. The CDR3: CASSSAAGGMETQYF. CDR3 coding DNA: TGTGCCAGCAGCTCCGCAGCGGGAGGAATGGAGACCCAGTACTTC.

This clone has only one observation. V gene TRBV5-1 combines with J gene TRBJ2-7; 8 bases are a match to TRBD2. This CDR3 has 16 residues. With V trimmed by 0 bases and J by 0 bases, 5 bases remained unmatched. Looked up from germline, CDR1 is SGHRS and CDR2 is YFSETQ. The CDR3 nucleotides read TGCGCCAGCAGCTTGGCCGCTAGCGGGCCCTCCTACGAGCAGTACTTC. It is translated as CASSLAASGPSYEQYF. Using reference TRBV5-1 and TRBJ2-7 for the parts outside the CDR3, the full variable domain is KAGVTQTPRYLIKTRGQQVTLSCSPISGHRSVSWYQQTPGQGLQFLFEYFSETQRNKGNFPGRFSGRQFSNSRSEMNVSTLELGDSALYLCASSLAASGPSYEQYFGPGTRLTVT.

This rearrangement joins TRBV5-4 to TRBJ2-7, with 9 bases lining up with TRBD2. The CDR3 is 13 amino acids. J was trimmed by 7 bases and V by 5 bases; bases with no gene match: 7. Looked up from germline, CDR1 is SGHNT and CDR2 is YYREEE (reference sequence). CDR3 nucleotides: TGTGCCAGCAGGGAGGCCAGCGGGAGGGAGCAGTACTTC. Translation gives CASREASGREQYF.

The chain employs TRBV7-9 and TRBJ2-7; D perhaps matches TRBD1 (6 bases). V was clipped by 3 bases and J by 0 bases, with 12 bases between them. Germline V gene sequence: CDR1 SEHNR, CDR2 FQNEAQ (reference sequence). The CDR3 totals 15 residues. The CDR3 loop reads CASSFAQGSSYEQYF. The CDR3 DNA sequence: TGTGCCAGCAGCTTCGCGCAGGGGTCCTCCTACGAGCAGTACTTC. The full variable domain, rest sourced from reference TRBV7-9 and TRBJ2-7, is DTGVSQNPRHKITKRGQNVTFRCDPISEHNRLYWYRQTLGQGPEFLTYFQNEAQLEKSRLLSDRFSAERPKGSFSTLEIQRTEQGDSAMYLCASSFAQGSSYEQYFGPGTRLTVT.